The clone carrying this T cell receptor (beta chain) was seen only a few times. What it binds is not known. Germline V lookup: CDR1 LNHDA, CDR2 SQIVND (reference sequence). The CDR3 totals 15 residues. V was cut by 4 bases and J by 0 bases, with 10 bases left in between. Only in-frame clones appear in the TCRdb table, and some are missing; sequencing was by immunoSEQ multiplex PCR. The sample consists of around 78,000 clones, more than 65% of them appearing once. The sample belongs to a study of OX40 agonist ivuxolimab in advanced cancers. Looking at the study overall: Six ivuxolimab dose levels, 0.01 to 10 mg/kg, were given intravenously every 2 weeks.

General study points: On average, CD8+ T cells showed a greater number of expanded clones than CD4+. Clonal expansion by week 6 occurred in CD4+ and CD8+ blood T cells (at 0.1 to 3.0 mg/kg).

The rearrangement uses TRBV19 and TRBJ2-1; weak D call: TRBD1 (5 bases). The source of this sequence is an adult with an advanced solid tumor such as melanoma, head and neck, liver or kidney cancer. The material sequenced was CD4+ or CD8+ T cells sorted from blood, taken in a trial of the OX40 agonist ivuxolimab. CDR3 loop: CASSNSRGSYNEQFF. In DNA form, the CDR3 reads TGTGCCAGTAGTAACTCTAGGGGCTCCTACAATGAGCAGTTCTTC.